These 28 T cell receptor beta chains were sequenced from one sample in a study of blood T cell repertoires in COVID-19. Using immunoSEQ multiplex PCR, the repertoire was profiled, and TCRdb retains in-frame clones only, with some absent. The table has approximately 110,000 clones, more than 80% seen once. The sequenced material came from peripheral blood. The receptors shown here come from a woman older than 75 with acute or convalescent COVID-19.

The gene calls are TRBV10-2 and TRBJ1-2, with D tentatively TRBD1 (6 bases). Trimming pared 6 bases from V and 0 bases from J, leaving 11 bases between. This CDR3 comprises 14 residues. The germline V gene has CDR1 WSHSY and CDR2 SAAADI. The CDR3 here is CASRETGANYGYTF. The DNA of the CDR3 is TGCGCCAGCAGAGAGACAGGAGCTAACTATGGCTACACCTTC.

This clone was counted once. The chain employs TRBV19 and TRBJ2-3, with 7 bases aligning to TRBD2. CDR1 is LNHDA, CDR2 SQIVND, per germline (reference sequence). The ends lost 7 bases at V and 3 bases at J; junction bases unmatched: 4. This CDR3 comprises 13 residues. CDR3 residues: CASKNGGTDTQYF. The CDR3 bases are TGTGCCAGTAAAAACGGGGGGACAGATACGCAGTATTTT.

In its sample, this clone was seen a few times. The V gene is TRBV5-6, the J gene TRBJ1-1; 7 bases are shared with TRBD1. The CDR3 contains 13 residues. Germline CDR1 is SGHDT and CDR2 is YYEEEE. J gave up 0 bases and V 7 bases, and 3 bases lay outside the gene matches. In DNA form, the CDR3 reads TGTGCCAGCGGCGGACAGGTGAACACTGAAGCTTTCTTT. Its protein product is CASGGQVNTEAFF.

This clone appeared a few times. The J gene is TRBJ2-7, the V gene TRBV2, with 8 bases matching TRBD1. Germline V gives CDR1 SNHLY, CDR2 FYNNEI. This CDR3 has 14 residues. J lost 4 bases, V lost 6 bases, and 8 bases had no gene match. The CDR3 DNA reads TGTGCCAGCAGCTTGGACAGGGCTTTTTACGAGCAGTACTTC. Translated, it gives CASSLDRAFYEQYF.

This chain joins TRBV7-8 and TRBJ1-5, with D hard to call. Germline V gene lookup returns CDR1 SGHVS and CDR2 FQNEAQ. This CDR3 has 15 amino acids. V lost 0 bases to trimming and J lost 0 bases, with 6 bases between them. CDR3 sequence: CASSLALYSNQPQHF. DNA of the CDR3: TGTGCCAGCAGCTTAGCCTTGTATAGCAATCAGCCCCAGCATTTT.

This chain's CDR3 is CASSRDISGANVLTF. The CDR3 DNA is TGTGCCAGCAGTAGGGACATCTCTGGGGCCAACGTCCTGACTTTC. J is TRBJ2-6 and V is TRBV6-2 or TRBV6-3; D is perhaps TRBD1 (6 bases). Germline CDR1 is MNHEY and CDR2 is SVGEGT. The CDR3 is made up of 15 amino acids. V gave up 5 bases and J gave up 0 bases, with 8 bases separating them.

This chain's CDR3 is CASSLGQGLGEQYF. DNA of the CDR3: TGTGCCAGCAGCCTTGGACAGGGACTGGGGGAGCAGTACTTC. This chain uses TRBV3-1 (or the pseudogene TRBV3-2) with TRBJ2-7, with TRBD1 identical over 8 bases. Losses at the gene ends were 4 bases for V and 7 bases for J; bases not matched to a gene: 9. Germline V CDR1 and CDR2: LGHDT, YNNKEL (reference sequence). The CDR3 consists of 14 residues.

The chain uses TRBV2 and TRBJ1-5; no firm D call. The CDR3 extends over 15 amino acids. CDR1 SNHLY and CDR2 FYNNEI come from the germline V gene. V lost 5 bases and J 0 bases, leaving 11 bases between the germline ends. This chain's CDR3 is CASSTRWSSNQPQHF. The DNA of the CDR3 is TGTGCCAGCAGTACCCGGTGGAGTAGCAATCAGCCCCAGCATTTT.

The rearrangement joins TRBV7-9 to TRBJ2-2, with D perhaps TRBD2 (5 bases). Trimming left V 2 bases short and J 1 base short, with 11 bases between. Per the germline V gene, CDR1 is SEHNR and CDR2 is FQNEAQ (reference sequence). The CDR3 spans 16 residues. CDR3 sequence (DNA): TGTGCCAGCAGCTTAAATAGCGAGGTGAACACCGGGGAGCTGTTTTTT. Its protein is CASSLNSEVNTGELFF.

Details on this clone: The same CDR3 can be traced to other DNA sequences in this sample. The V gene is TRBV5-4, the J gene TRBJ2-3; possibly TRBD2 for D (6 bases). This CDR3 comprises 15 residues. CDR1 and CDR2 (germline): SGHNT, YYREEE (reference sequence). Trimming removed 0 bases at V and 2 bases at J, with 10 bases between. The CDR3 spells CASSLGGGNTDTQYF. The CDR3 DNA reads TGTGCCAGCAGCTTGGGGGGCGGGAACACAGATACGCAGTATTTT.

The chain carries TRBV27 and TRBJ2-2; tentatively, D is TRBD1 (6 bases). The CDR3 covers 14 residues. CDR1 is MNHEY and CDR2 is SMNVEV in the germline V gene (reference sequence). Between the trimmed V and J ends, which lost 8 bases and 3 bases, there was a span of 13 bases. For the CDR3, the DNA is TGTGCCAGCCGTAGGGGGTCTGACACCGGGGAGCTGTTTTTT. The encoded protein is CASRRGSDTGELFF.

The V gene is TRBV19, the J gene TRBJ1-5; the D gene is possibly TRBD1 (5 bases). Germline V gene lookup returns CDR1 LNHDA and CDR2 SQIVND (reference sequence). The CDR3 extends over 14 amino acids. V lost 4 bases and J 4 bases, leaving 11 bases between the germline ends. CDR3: CASSSDGGNQPQHF. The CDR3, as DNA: TGTGCCAGTAGTAGTGACGGGGGGAATCAGCCCCAGCATTTT.

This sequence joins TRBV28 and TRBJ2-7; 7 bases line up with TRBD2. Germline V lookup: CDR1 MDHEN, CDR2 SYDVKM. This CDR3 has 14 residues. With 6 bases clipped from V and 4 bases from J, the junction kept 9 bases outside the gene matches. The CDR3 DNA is TGTGCCAGCAGCCCCCCGGGACTACCATACGAGCAGTACTTC. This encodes CASSPPGLPYEQYF.

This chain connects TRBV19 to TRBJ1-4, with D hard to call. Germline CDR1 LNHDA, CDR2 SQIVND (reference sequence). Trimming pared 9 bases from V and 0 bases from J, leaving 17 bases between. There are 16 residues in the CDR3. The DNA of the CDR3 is TGTGCCAGCCGACAAGGCAGATCAGCAACTAATGAAAAACTGTTTTTT. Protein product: CASRQGRSATNEKLFF.

CDR3 amino acids: CASSRGPGQVIAYEQYF. DNA of the CDR3: TGTGCCAGCAGCCGGGGTCCTGGACAGGTTATCGCCTACGAGCAGTACTTC. The genes are TRBV7-6 and TRBJ2-7; 7 bases map to TRBD1. This CDR3 spans 17 amino acids. CDR1 and CDR2 from the germline V gene are SGHVS and FNYEAQ. Trimming at V came to 5 bases and at J to 2 bases, leaving 15 bases not matched to a gene.

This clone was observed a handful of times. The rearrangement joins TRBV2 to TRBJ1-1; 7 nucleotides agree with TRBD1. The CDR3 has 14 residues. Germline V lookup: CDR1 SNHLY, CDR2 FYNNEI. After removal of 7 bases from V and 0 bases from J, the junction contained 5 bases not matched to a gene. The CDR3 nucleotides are TGTGCCAGCATCCAAGACAGGGTGAACACTGAAGCTTTCTTT. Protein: CASIQDRVNTEAFF.

CDR3 protein: CASSLYLAGGVQTYEQYF. Written as DNA, the CDR3 is TGCGCCAGCAGCTTGTATCTAGCGGGGGGGGTCCAGACCTACGAGCAGTACTTC. The V and J genes are TRBV5-1 and TRBJ2-7; 12 nucleotides match TRBD2. The CDR3 runs to 18 residues. J gave up 2 bases and V 1 base, and 10 bases lay outside the gene matches. In germline, CDR1 is SGHRS, CDR2 YFSETQ. The whole variable domain, remainder taken from reference TRBV5-1 and TRBJ2-7, is KAGVTQTPRYLIKTRGQQVTLSCSPISGHRSVSWYQQTPGQGLQFLFEYFSETQRNKGNFPGRFSGRQFSNSRSEMNVSTLELGDSALYLCASSLYLAGGVQTYEQYFGPGTRLTVT.

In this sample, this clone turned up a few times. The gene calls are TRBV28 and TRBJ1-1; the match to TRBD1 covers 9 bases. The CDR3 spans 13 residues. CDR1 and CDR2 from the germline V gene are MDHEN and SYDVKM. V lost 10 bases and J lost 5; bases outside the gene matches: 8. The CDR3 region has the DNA TGTGCCATTACAGGGGGCGGTCGAACTGAAGCTTTCTTT. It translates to CAITGGGRTEAFF.

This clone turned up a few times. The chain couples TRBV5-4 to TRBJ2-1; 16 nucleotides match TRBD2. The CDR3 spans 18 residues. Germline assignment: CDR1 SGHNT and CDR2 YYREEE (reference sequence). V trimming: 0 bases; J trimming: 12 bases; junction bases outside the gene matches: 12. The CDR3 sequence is CASSLEGTSGGGLLRQFF. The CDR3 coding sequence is TGTGCCAGCAGCTTGGAAGGGACTAGCGGGGGGGGCCTCTTGAGGCAGTTCTTC.

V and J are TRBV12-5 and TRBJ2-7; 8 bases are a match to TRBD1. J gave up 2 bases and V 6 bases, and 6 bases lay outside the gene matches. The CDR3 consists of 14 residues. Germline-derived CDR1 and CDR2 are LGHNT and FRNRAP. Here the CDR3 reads CASGLNRGAYEQYF. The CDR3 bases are TGTGCTAGTGGCCTGAACAGGGGGGCCTACGAGCAGTACTTC.

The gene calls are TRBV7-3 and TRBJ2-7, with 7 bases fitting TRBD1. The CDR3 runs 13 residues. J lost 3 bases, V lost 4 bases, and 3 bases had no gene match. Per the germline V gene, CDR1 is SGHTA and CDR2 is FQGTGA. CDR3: CASSSTGYYEQYF. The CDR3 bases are TGTGCCAGCAGCTCGACAGGGTACTACGAGCAGTACTTC.

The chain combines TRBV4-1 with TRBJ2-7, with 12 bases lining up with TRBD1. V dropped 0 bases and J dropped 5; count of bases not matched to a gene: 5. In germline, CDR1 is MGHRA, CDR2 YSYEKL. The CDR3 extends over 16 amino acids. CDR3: CASSQEGQGARHEQYF. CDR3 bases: TGCGCCAGCAGCCAAGAGGGACAGGGGGCGCGCCACGAGCAGTACTTC.

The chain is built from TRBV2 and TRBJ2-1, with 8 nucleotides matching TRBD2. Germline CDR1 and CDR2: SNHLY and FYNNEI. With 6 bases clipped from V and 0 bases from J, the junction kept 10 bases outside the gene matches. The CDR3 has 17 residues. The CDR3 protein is CASSEYSGVLSYNEQFF. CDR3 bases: TGTGCCAGCAGCGAATATAGCGGGGTCCTCTCCTACAATGAGCAGTTCTTC.

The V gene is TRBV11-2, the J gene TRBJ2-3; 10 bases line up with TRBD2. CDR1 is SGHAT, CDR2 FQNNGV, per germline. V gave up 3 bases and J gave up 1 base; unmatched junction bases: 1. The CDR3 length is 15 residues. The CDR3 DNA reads TGTGCCAGCAGCTTTACTAGCGGGGGCACAGATACGCAGTATTTT. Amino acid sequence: CASSFTSGGTDTQYF.

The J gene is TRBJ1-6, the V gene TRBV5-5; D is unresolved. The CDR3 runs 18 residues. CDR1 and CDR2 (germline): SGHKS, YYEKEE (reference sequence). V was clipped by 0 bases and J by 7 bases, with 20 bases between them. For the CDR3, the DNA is TGTGCCAGCAGCTTGGTTCAAGGTACTAACCCGAGGAATTCACCCCTCCACTTT. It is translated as CASSLVQGTNPRNSPLHF.

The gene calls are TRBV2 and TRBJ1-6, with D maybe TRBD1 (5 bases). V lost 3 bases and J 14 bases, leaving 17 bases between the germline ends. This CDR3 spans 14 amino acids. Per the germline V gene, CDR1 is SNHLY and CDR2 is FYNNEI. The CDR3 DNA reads TGTGCCAGCAGTGACGACGGCCCGGGCAGGGCCCTCCACTTT. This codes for CASSDDGPGRALHF.

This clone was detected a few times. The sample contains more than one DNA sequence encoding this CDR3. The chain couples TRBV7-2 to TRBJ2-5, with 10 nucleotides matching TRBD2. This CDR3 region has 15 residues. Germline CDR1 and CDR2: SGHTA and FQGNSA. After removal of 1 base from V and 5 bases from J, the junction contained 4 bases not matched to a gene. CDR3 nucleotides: TGTGCCAGCAGCTTAGGGCTAGCGGGGGTCGAGACCCAGTACTTC. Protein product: CASSLGLAGVETQYF. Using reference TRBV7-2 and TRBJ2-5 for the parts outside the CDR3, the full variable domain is GAGVSQSPSNKVTEKGKDVELRCDPISGHTALYWYRQSLGQGLEFLIYFQGNSAPDKSGLPSDRFSAERTGGSVSTLTIQRTQQEDSAVYLCASSLGLAGVETQYFGPGTRLLVL.

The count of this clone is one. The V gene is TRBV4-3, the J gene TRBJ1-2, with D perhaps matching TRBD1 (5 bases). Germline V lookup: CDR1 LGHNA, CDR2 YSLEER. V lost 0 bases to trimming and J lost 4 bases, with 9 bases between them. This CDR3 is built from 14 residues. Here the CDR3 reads CASSQEEGPYGYTF. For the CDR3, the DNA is TGCGCCAGCAGCCAAGAGGAGGGGCCCTATGGCTACACCTTC.